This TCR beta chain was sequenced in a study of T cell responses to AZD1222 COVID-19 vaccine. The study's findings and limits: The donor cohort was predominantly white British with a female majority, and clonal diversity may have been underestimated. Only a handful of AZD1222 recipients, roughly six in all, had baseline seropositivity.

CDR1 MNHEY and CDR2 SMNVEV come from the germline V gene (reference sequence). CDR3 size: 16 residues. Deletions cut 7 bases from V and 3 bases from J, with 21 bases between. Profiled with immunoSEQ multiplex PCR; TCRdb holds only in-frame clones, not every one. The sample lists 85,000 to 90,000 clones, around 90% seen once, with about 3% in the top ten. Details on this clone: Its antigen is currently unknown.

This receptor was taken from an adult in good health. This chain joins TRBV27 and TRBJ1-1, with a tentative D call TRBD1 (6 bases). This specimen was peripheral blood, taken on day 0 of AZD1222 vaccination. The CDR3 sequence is CASIRKGDPAYTEAFF. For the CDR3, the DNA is TGTGCCAGCATAAGAAAGGGGGACCCAGCTTACACTGAAGCTTTCTTT.